This T cell receptor (beta chain) was found in a study of cytomegalovirus exposure and HLA in healthy donors (dated by TCRdb to about 2017). Some background on the complete study: According to an earlier analysis of several hundred of the donors, some 180 million T cells yielded roughly 110 million unique TCR beta sequences and approximately 280 Gb of sequence data. An early release that covered more than 550 HLA-typed donors contained about 300 gigabases of sequencing data and tens of millions of unique TCR sequences. Of the 398 genotyped donors, roughly 76% were placed in the genetic ancestry cluster associated with self-reported Caucasian donors. The aim of the study was to test whether cataloging public T cell receptors could identify signatures of past pathogen exposure. The study profiled the T cell repertoires of about 720 subjects by immunosequencing and related them to cytomegalovirus serostatus. Along with the approximately 670-subject first cohort, a separate validation cohort of over a hundred different subjects was used. To predict cytomegalovirus infection status, the study brought together high-throughput TCR immunosequencing, statistical association of individual TCRs with disease status, and machine learning. A later analysis re-examined previously published TCR beta repertoires from 610 or so donors and added high-resolution HLA genotyping to investigate patterns of TCR occurrence. The later analysis used no new phenotypic data to find candidate immune exposures, relying instead on TCR beta sequences and their occurrence across donors. An earlier analysis of roughly 600 of the donors used high-throughput TCR beta sequencing to judge whether each TCR beta V gene segment behaved as functional or pseudogenic. Donor age, sex, ethnicity and CMV serostatus were compiled together with the repertoire data. Genome-wide SNP genotypes for about 60% of the roughly 700 donors were used in a later genetic analysis, which treated that subset as a discovery cohort. All discovery cohort repertoires had been generated using a single sequencing platform. HLA typing covered class I and class II loci at four-digit resolution. Typing coverage varied by locus: roughly 620-640 donors for A, B, C, DRB1 and DQB1; more than 500 for DQA1; 600 to 610 for DPA1; around 490 for DPB1. About five DR-DQ haplotypes were handled as single units for association and clustering because linkage in the cohort was strong. Among several hundred genotyped donors of the cohort, an average of approximately 200,000 unique TCR beta nucleotide sequences was sequenced per donor, of which about 18% were non-productive. Study-wide findings and limitations: According to the authors, the approach could potentially be generalized to other disease states and immunological phenotypes. A later analysis reported that several top co-occurrence clusters appeared linked to parvovirus B19, influenza, CMV and Epstein-Barr virus. Linkage disequilibrium might explain the correlated functional status among segregating V segments, but an unknown experimental factor could not be excluded. The cohort was sequenced for TCR beta chains only, and without alpha or paired-chain data the features that could be detected were limited. Because counts were too low, some 16 rarely observed V segments, including chromosome 9 orphons, were excluded from the earlier analysis of several hundred of the donors. An earlier analysis of 587 of the donors showed that most TCR beta V segments appeared in productive rearrangements either about 87% or about 30% of the time, which broadly matched IMGT annotations. In a later analysis, the rate of TCR association differed among HLA loci, with DRB1 alleles having the most associated TCRs and HLA-C alleles having the fewest. The study gave a list of over 150 TCR beta chains associated with cytomegalovirus. In a later analysis, HLA-associated TCR beta chains showed more clonal expansion and lower generation probabilities than non-associated chains that were equally common. Immune exposure information for the cohort was limited to CMV serostatus. In a later analysis, most CMV-associated TCR beta chains were found to appear HLA-restricted, with HLA associations seemingly driven largely by CMV exposure. A later genetic analysis reported fewer N-insertions in productive TCRs among donors in an Asian-associated ancestry cluster than the roughly 620-donor mean. A few of the identified cytomegalovirus-associated TCR beta chains were confirmed in vitro to be specific for cytomegalovirus antigens. A group of highly shared sequence variants was considered likely to be a technical artifact of the sequencing pipeline. In both the original and validation cohorts, the classifier was reported to diagnose cytomegalovirus status with high specificity and sensitivity. Strong co-occurrence of HLA alleles, especially DR and DQ, made assigning TCR associations to individual alleles difficult. Most TCR sequences were observed very rarely across donors, whereas some public TCRs were present in many individuals. Because HLA typing was missing for some donors at each locus, association tests included only the typed subset. Presence/absence analyses assumed roughly uniform sequencing depth across donors, an assumption that may not hold. A further reported finding was that TCR beta sequences accurately predicted the HLA-A and HLA-B alleles for most subjects in the first cohort. An association between a missense DCLRE1C variant and V-gene and J-gene trimming of TCR beta chains was found in a later genetic analysis and replicated in an independent cohort. At a false discovery rate of 0.05, a later analysis linked 15,000 to 20,000 TCR beta sequences to specific HLA alleles.

The cohort comprised some 680 healthy bone marrow donors. At the time of sampling, every cohort member was nominally healthy, though immune exposures that went unrecorded were likely present. The donor tested CMV seropositive, placing the donor among the roughly 270 seropositive members of the cohort. A peripheral blood sample was provided by each donor, and peripheral blood mononuclear cells were used for TCR beta sequencing. The Qiagen DNeasy Blood Extraction Kit was used to extract genomic DNA from the blood cell samples. Library preparation used the immunoSEQ multiplex PCR assay. For the multiplex PCR, a mixture combining 60 forward primers for TCR Vbeta segments and 13 reverse primers for TCR Jbeta segments was used. Amplification of the CDR3 region of rearranged TCR beta genes was performed with a multiplex PCR assay on genomic DNA. On the Illumina HiSeq System, the amplified TCR beta libraries were sequenced as 87-base-pair reads. On the study's bioinformatics: Across the 666 repertoires, a later analysis counted approximately 83 million unique TCR beta chains, approximately 10 million of which were shared by at least two donors. To remove PCR and sequencing errors, raw reads were error-corrected and collapsed into unique sequences using a nearest-neighbor algorithm that merged closely related sequences. CDR3 sequences were aligned to IMGT reference sequences to assign V, D and J gene segments. Each retained sequence needed at least a six-nucleotide match to both a V gene segment and a J gene segment. Rearrangements were classified as productive when the CDR3 lacked stop codons and remained in frame with V and J, and all other rearrangements were classified as non-productive. Following IMGT convention, CDR3 was defined as the stretch from the second conserved V-encoded cysteine up to the conserved J-encoded phenylalanine. The earlier analysis of roughly 590 of the donors excluded any sequence lacking an unambiguous match to a single V gene segment. In an earlier analysis of several hundred of the donors, V segments were called functional above 56.7% productive rearrangements and were called segregating when the between-donor standard deviation exceeded 5%. A statistical classification framework was built for diagnosing cytomegalovirus status from the catalog of TCR beta chain sequences. A later analysis assigned V and J genes by comparing TCR nucleotide sequences with IMGT/GENE-DB human TR gene sequences. Using the TCRdist pipeline, a later analysis assigned CDR3 sequences along with most-parsimonious VDJ recombination scenarios. A later analysis defined each TCR beta chain by its CDR3 amino acid sequence plus V-gene family, and excluded reads lacking a unique V-gene family. In a later analysis, several hundred highly shared, low-generation-probability nucleotide sequences were removed to address suspected cross-contamination and a sequencing artifact. A later analysis calculated a clonal expansion index for each public chain from normalized within-repertoire ranks of inferred template counts. In a later analysis, generation probabilities were computed using a VDJ recombination model fitted to out-of-frame rearrangements, and the results were checked against IGoR. In a later analysis, TCR-TCR, TCR-HLA and TCR-CMV co-occurrence was scored with hypergeometric tests, and a repertoire-size bias correction was applied to TCR pairs. A later analysis estimated false discovery rates by permuting HLA or CMV assignments 20 times. A later analysis grouped co-occurring TCRs with DBSCAN, adding TCRdist sequence similarity when clustering within HLA-allele-positive subsets. Repertoires with fewer than 30,000 or more than 120,000 public chains, plus five repertoires with anomalous nucleotide sharing, were excluded from co-occurrence clustering. This immuneACCESS table, as held by TCRdb, lists in-frame sequences with V and J called but not all clones. Of the missing ones, under half trace to an unresolved V gene in checked studies; the others have no known cause. The DNA gave D and trimming, while V, J and clone size come from that table. This sample's table has entries for 30,000 to 35,000 clones. 3% to 4% of the sample belongs to the ten largest clones.

As for this clone: Its binding antigen is unknown.

Sequencing input: PBMCs. The source of this sequence is a woman aged 40 to 50 in good health and CMV-seropositive.

This receptor carries the CDR3 CASSTNKGLGYEQYF. The DNA reads TGTGCCAGCTCAACGAACAAGGGACTAGGGTACGAGCAGTACTTC. Here the chain combines TRBV18 and TRBJ2-7, and 8 junctional nucleotides match TRBD2. The germline V gene provides CDR1 KGHSH and CDR2 LQKENI. The CDR3 runs 15 residues from the cysteine to the phenylalanine. Only CDR3 DNA remains: 45 bases, in frame from the first base. The V end gives up 5 bases and the J end 4 bases, leaving 10 bases in the junction not matched to a gene.